The rows below give T cell receptor beta chains drawn from one sample of a study of Ad26.COV2.S vaccination and SARS-CoV-2 variants. Only in-frame clones appear in the TCRdb table, and some are missing; sequencing was by immunoSEQ multiplex PCR. The sample consists of a few hundred thousand clones, about 87% of them appearing once. The sequenced sample was peripheral blood, obtained in a trial of Ad26.COV2.S vaccine versus placebo. Receptors originate from a person between 18 and 65 years old who received the Ad26.COV2.S COVID-19 vaccine or a placebo. Both conserved end residues are part of each CDR3. D genes are given only for firm matches. Expanded clones are given a class, and other clones once, few, many or no size at all.

>TRBJ2-1|.|TRBD2|TRBV7-2
TGTGCCAGCAGCTTAGAAGGGGGTAGCGGGAGGGCTAGCAATGAGCAGTTCTTC
CASSLEGGSGRASNEQFF
>TRBJ2-7|.|TRBD2|TRBV9
TGTGCCAGCAGCCCCCGGGGGGGTAGCTACGAGCAGTACTTC
CASSPRGGSYEQYF
>TRBJ2-7|.|TRBD1|TRBV6-2/TRBV6-3
TGTGCCAGCAGTTATTCGGACAGGTTCAACGAGCAGTACTTC
CASSYSDRFNEQYF
>TRBJ2-5|.|TRBD1|TRBV3-1/TRBV3-2
TGTGCCAGCAGCCAAGAACTGGCCGCGGGACAGGTGCTTATGGCCCAGTACTTC
CASSQELAAGQVLMAQYF
>TRBJ2-7|few|TRBD1|TRBV7-9
TGTGCCAGCAGCTTGGACAGGGATGAGCAGTACTTC
CASSLDRDEQYF
>TRBJ1-2|.|.|TRBV7-9
TGTGCCAGCAGCTTAGGACAGAACTTTAATTATGGCTACACCTTC
CASSLGQNFNYGYTF
>TRBJ2-1|.|.|TRBV4-2
TGTGCCAGCAGCCGAACGCAGAACGGCGACAATGAGCAGTTCTTC
CASSRTQNGDNEQFF
>TRBJ1-2|once|.|TRBV24-1
TGTGCCACCGCCGGCGCAGGGGTGTGTTCGGACTATGGCTACACCTTC
CATAGAGVCSDYGYTF
>TRBJ1-2|.|.|TRBV6-5
TGTGCCAGCACCCGGGACAACTCCTATGGCTACACCTTC
CASTRDNSYGYTF
>TRBJ1-6|.|.|TRBV6-5
TGTGCCAGCAGTTACTGGAATAATTCACCCCTCCACTTT
CASSYWNNSPLHF
>TRBJ2-2|.|.|TRBV7-8
TGTGCCAGCAGCTTCTACACTACCGGGGAGCTGTTTTTT
CASSFYTTGELFF
>TRBJ2-1|.|TRBD2|TRBV7-3
TGTGCCAGCAGCTTAAATGCGGGGGACTACTACAATGAGCAGTTCTTC
CASSLNAGDYYNEQFF
>TRBJ1-1|.|TRBD1|TRBV5-8
TGTGCCAGCAGCTTAAGGGGGCGTGAAGCTTTCTTT
CASSLRGREAFF
>TRBJ2-7|.|.|TRBV4-1
TGCGCCAGCAGCCAAGATCCCGGACGGTCCTACGAGCAGTACTTC
CASSQDPGRSYEQYF
>TRBJ2-7|.|.|TRBV4-2
TGTGCCAGCAGCCAAGATGAGATAGGGGGGTCCTACGAGCAGTACTTC
CASSQDEIGGSYEQYF
>TRBJ1-4|.|.|TRBV6-1
TGTGCCAGCAGTGAGCCAGGGGAAAGTGAAAAACTGTTTTTT
CASSEPGESEKLFF
>TRBJ1-1|.|.|TRBV2
TGTGCCAGCACCCTATACAGACAGCTGAACACTGAAGCTTTCTTT
CASTLYRQLNTEAFF
>TRBJ2-7|.|TRBD2|TRBV27
TGTGCCAGCAGTTTATCGAATGAGCGGGGGCGCGAGCAGTACTTC
CASSLSNERGREQYF
>TRBJ2-1|.|.|TRBV5-4
TGTGCCAGCAGCTTGGACGGGGGCCCCTACAATGAGCAGTTCTTC
CASSLDGGPYNEQFF
>TRBJ2-1|.|.|TRBV30
TGTGCCTGGAGTCGGGGTCGGGGAGGATCCTACAATGAGCAGTTCTTC
CAWSRGRGGSYNEQFF
>TRBJ1-5|.|.|TRBV6-2/TRBV6-3
TGTGCCAGCAGTCCCGACAGCCTCAATCAGCCCCAGCATTTT
CASSPDSLNQPQHF
>TRBJ1-6|.|.|TRBV28
TGTGCCAGCAGTTTGGGGGGTTCACCCCTCCACTTT
CASSLGGSPLHF
>TRBJ1-2|.|.|TRBV10-2
TGCGCCAGCAGTGACCCACCGGATGCTGACTATGGCTACACCTTC
CASSDPPDADYGYTF
>TRBJ1-1|.|.|TRBV21-1
TGTGCCAGCAGTTACAGGACAGGGAGGGACACTGAAGCTTTCTTT
CASSYRTGRDTEAFF
>TRBJ1-2|.|.|TRBV4-3
TGCGCCAGCAGCCAAGATGTCGGCGAGGGAAGGGGTGGCTACACCTTC
CASSQDVGEGRGGYTF
>TRBJ1-2|.|TRBD1|TRBV19
TGTGCCAGTAGTAAACCTCCGGGACAGAATGCCTATGGCTACACCTTC
CASSKPPGQNAYGYTF
>TRBJ1-1|.|.|TRBV7-9
TGTGCCAGCAGCTTAGTGTTGGACACTGAAGCTTTCTTT
CASSLVLDTEAFF
>TRBJ2-3|.|.|TRBV30
TGTGCCTGGAGTGTAGGACTCCAGAGCACAGATACGCAGTATTTT
CAWSVGLQSTDTQYF
>TRBJ2-7|once|TRBD2|TRBV12-3/TRBV12-4
TGTGCCAGCAGCCCCGGGACTAGCGGCGAGCAGTACTTC
CASSPGTSGEQYF
>TRBJ1-4|.|TRBD1|TRBV7-9
TGTGCCAGCAGCTTAGCAGGGGGCACTGAAAAACTGTTTTTT
CASSLAGGTEKLFF
>TRBJ1-4|.|TRBD1|TRBV27
TGTGCCAGCAGTGTGGGACAGGGGAGGACTAATGAAAAACTGTTTTTT
CASSVGQGRTNEKLFF
>TRBJ2-5|.|.|TRBV2
TGTGCCAGCAGTGAGGACAGTGTCTCGACCCAGTACTTC
CASSEDSVSTQYF
>TRBJ1-4|few|TRBD1|TRBV27
TGTGCCAGCGGTCGGGACAGGACTAATGAAAAACTGTTTTTT
CASGRDRTNEKLFF
>TRBJ2-7|.|.|TRBV13
TGTGCCAGCAGCTCAAAATTCGAAGTCTACGAGCAGTACTTC
CASSSKFEVYEQYF
>TRBJ1-6|.|.|TRBV6-5
TGTGCCAGCAGGACGACAGGAGGTTCACCCCTCCACTTT
CASRTTGGSPLHF
>TRBJ2-3|.|.|TRBV10-2
TGCGCCAGCAGTGACGGCAGAGCCACAGATACGCAGTATTTT
CASSDGRATDTQYF
>TRBJ1-1|few|.|TRBV28
TGTGCCAGCAGTAACTTGAACACTGAAGCTTTCTTT
CASSNLNTEAFF
>TRBJ1-4|few|TRBD1|TRBV7-6
TGTGCCAGCAGCCCGGGGACAGGGGAGGGGGAAAAACTGTTTTTT
CASSPGTGEGEKLFF
>TRBJ2-7|.|.|TRBV7-2
TGTGCCAGCAGCCCCGGTAGCGGAGAGCCATCCTACGAGCAGTACTTC
CASSPGSGEPSYEQYF
>TRBJ1-1|.|TRBD1|TRBV5-6
TGTGCCAGCAGCCTAGACAGGGGAAATGAAGCTTTCTTT
CASSLDRGNEAFF
>TRBJ1-5|.|.|TRBV21-1
TGTGCCAGCAGAGTTTTGGAGACAAAGGGCAATCAGCCCCAGCATTTT
CASRVLETKGNQPQHF
>TRBJ2-3|.|.|TRBV7-6
TGTGCCAGCAGCCCCCGGCGGGCTAGCGGCACAGATACGCAGTATTTT
CASSPRRASGTDTQYF
>TRBJ2-7|once|TRBD2|TRBV5-1
TGCGCCAGCAGCTTGGTTGAGCGGGGGACCTACGAGCAGTACTTC
CASSLVERGTYEQYF
>TRBJ1-3|once|TRBD1|TRBV7-9
TGTGCCAGCAGCGCCTACTACAGGGGCGCCGCCATATATTTT
CASSAYYRGAAIYF
>TRBJ2-1|.|TRBD1|TRBV5-6
TGTGCCAGCAGCCTCGGACAGGGGGCGAATGAGCAGTTCTTC
CASSLGQGANEQFF
>TRBJ2-3|.|TRBD1|TRBV28
TGTGCCAGCAGTTTTTCAGGGGGCAGAACAGATACGCAGTATTTT
CASSFSGGRTDTQYF
>TRBJ2-2|.|.|TRBV6-5
TGTGCCAGCACTGGAGGGACAGTTAACACCGGGGAGCTGTTTTTT
CASTGGTVNTGELFF
>TRBJ2-6|.|TRBD1|TRBV5-1
TGCGCCAGCAGTGAGGGGACAGGTCCCTCTGGGGCCAACGTCCTGACTTTC
CASSEGTGPSGANVLTF
>TRBJ2-3|.|.|TRBV7-3
TGTGCCAGCAGCTTAGGGTTCCAACCCGGCACAGATACGCAGTATTTT
CASSLGFQPGTDTQYF
>TRBJ2-7|.|TRBD2|TRBV3-1/TRBV3-2
TGTGCCAGCAGCCAAGAGGGCGGGAGGTACGAGCAGTACTTC
CASSQEGGRYEQYF
>TRBJ2-3|.|.|TRBV7-2
TGTGCCAGCAGGGGGGGCCAAATCTACACAGATACGCAGTATTTT
CASRGGQIYTDTQYF
>TRBJ1-1|.|.|TRBV15
TGTGCCACCAGCAGAGGGGGGGGGACTGAAGCTTTCTTT
CATSRGGGTEAFF
>TRBJ1-5|.|.|TRBV19
TGTGCCAGTAAGCAGGTCAATCAGCCCCAGCATTTT
CASKQVNQPQHF